These 31 T cell receptor beta chains came from one sample sequenced in a study of blood T cell repertoires in COVID-19. Profiled with immunoSEQ multiplex PCR; TCRdb holds only in-frame clones, not every one. Among 200,000 to 250,000 clones listed, around 90% were seen once. Sequences were obtained from peripheral blood. The receptors here all came from a man younger than 45 with acute or convalescent COVID-19.

The V gene is TRBV2, the J gene TRBJ2-4; no clear D gene. V was pared by 5 bases and J by 8 bases, with 4 bases between. The germline V gene has CDR1 SNHLY and CDR2 FYNNEI. This CDR3 has 10 residues. In nucleotides, the CDR3 is TGTGCCAGCAGTACGGACATTCAGTACTTC. Protein sequence: CASSTDIQYF.

This clone occurred once. This chain uses TRBV3-1 (or the pseudogene TRBV3-2) with TRBJ2-7, with a possible D match to TRBD2 (6 bases). Germline V gene sequence: CDR1 LGHDT, CDR2 YNNKEL (reference sequence). The ends were cut back, 4 bases at V and 4 bases at J, with 17 bases in the middle. The CDR3 spans 15 residues. The DNA of the CDR3 is TGTGCCAGCAGCCCCGACAATTGGGGAGGATACGAGCAGTACTTC. Translated: CASSPDNWGGYEQYF.

J is TRBJ2-3 and V is TRBV28; D is possibly TRBD2 (5 bases). The CDR3 runs 16 residues. The V gene's germline CDR1 is MDHEN and CDR2 SYDVKM. The germline V and J ends were trimmed by 3 bases and 2 bases, with 15 bases remaining between them. CDR3 nucleotide sequence: TGTGCCAGCAGTTTTAACGGCGGAGGAGCCACAGATACGCAGTATTTT. Its translation is CASSFNGGGATDTQYF.

The V and J genes are TRBV6-5 and TRBJ2-5, with D possibly matching TRBD1 (6 bases). The CDR3 spans 15 residues. Germline-derived CDR1 and CDR2 are MNHEY and SVGAGI. Trimming stripped 4 bases from V and 5 bases from J, with 17 bases between. The CDR3 loop is CASSCPGTQRETQYF. In DNA, the CDR3 is TGTGCCAGCAGTTGCCCTGGGACACAGAGGGAGACCCAGTACTTC.

The chain recombines TRBV6-5 with TRBJ1-1; a possible D gene is TRBD1 (5 bases). CDR3 size: 12 residues. V lost 8 bases to trimming and J lost 9 bases, with 16 bases between them. Germline CDR1 is MNHEY and CDR2 is SVGAGI. For the CDR3, the DNA is TGTGCCAGCGGCGGCGGGGACGAAAAAGCTTTCTTT. Protein: CASGGGDEKAFF.

In DNA form, the CDR3 reads TGTGCCAGCAGCCGAGATCAGGCCGAAGCTTTCTTT. Its translation: CASSRDQAEAFF. This chain uses TRBV9 with TRBJ1-1; unclear D gene. Trimming pared 4 bases from V and 8 bases from J, leaving 12 bases between. There are 12 residues in the CDR3. Germline CDR1 reads SGDLS; CDR2 reads YYNGEE.

Concerning this clone itself: The sample has other DNA sequences that encode this CDR3 too. The chain has TRBV28 and TRBJ2-7; TRBD1 might be the D (6 bases). V shed 5 bases and J shed 1 base, with 12 bases lying between them. The CDR3 totals 14 residues. In germline, CDR1 is MDHEN, CDR2 SYDVKM. The DNA for the CDR3 is TGTGCCAGCAGTCGGGACACCGTTTCCTACGAGCAGTACTTC. It yields the protein CASSRDTVSYEQYF.

The rearrangement links TRBV21-1 to TRBJ2-1; TRBD2, as called in the table, went unchecked against the DNA. TRBV21-1 is listed as a pseudogene. This CDR3 comprises 17 residues. This CDR3 is CASSKELSGRAYNEQFF. The CDR3 region has the DNA TGTGCCAGCAGCAAAGAACTGAGCGGGAGGGCCTACAATGAGCAGTTCTTC.

The chain couples TRBV18 to TRBJ2-1; no firm D call. With 1 base removed from V and 0 bases from J, the gap between germline ends came to 7 bases. Germline V lookup: CDR1 KGHSH, CDR2 LQKENI. The CDR3 sequence is 15 residues long. CDR3 in amino acids: CASSPLPSSYNEQFF. The DNA of the CDR3 is TGTGCCAGCTCACCACTGCCGAGCTCCTACAATGAGCAGTTCTTC. Drawing the rest from reference TRBV18 and TRBJ2-1, the complete variable domain is NAGVMQNPRHLVRRRGQEARLRCSPMKGHSHVYWYRQLPEEGLKFMVYLQKENIIDESGMPKERFSAEFPKEGPSILRIQQVVRGDSAAYFCASSPLPSSYNEQFFGPGTRLTVL.

The V and J genes are TRBV10-3 and TRBJ2-5; the match to TRBD2 covers 7 bases. V lost 4 bases and J lost 3; bases outside the gene matches: 2. Germline CDR1 and CDR2: ENHRY and SYGVKD. This CDR3 contains 13 residues. CDR3: CAISGAGEETQYF. The CDR3 nucleotides read TGTGCCATCAGTGGGGCGGGGGAAGAGACCCAGTACTTC.

The chain employs TRBV19 and TRBJ2-7; weak D call: TRBD1 (7 bases). This CDR3 is built from 15 residues. Germline CDR1 LNHDA, CDR2 SQIVND (reference sequence). V lost 0 bases and J 3 bases, leaving 12 bases between the germline ends. Written as DNA, the CDR3 is TGTGCCAGTAGTATAGACCACAGGGGAGGCTACGAGCAGTACTTC. It codes for CASSIDHRGGYEQYF.

The chain employs TRBV9 and TRBJ1-2, with D uncertain. The CDR3 spans 15 residues. Trimming removed 0 bases from V and 0 bases from J, with 9 bases in between. Germline CDR1 SGDLS, CDR2 YYNGEE. The CDR3 region has the DNA TGTGCCAGCAGCGTAGGAGAGGGAGCTAACTATGGCTACACCTTC. Its translation: CASSVGEGANYGYTF.

A single count supports this clone. The V gene is TRBV29-1, the J gene TRBJ2-7; 9 nucleotides match TRBD1. The CDR3 covers 13 residues. In germline, CDR1 is SQVTM, CDR2 ANQGSEA. V shed 7 bases and J 3 bases; nucleotides not matched to a gene: 7. The CDR3 sequence is CSGGQGESYEQYF. The CDR3 DNA reads as TGCAGCGGGGGACAGGGAGAAAGCTACGAGCAGTACTTC.

The chain has TRBV6-1 and TRBJ2-3, with D perhaps matching TRBD2 (6 bases). The length of the CDR3 is 16 residues. Germline loops: CDR1 MNHNS, CDR2 SASEGT. Trimming removed 1 base from V and 1 base from J, with 12 bases in between. CDR3: CASSEGLRRGTDTQYF. CDR3 in DNA: TGTGCCAGCAGTGAAGGGCTTCGGAGGGGCACAGATACGCAGTATTTT.

The chain joins TRBV27 to TRBJ2-2; TRBD2 aligns across 9 bases. The junction had 5 bases not matched to a gene; V was cut back by 8 bases and J by 4 bases. CDR1 MNHEY and CDR2 SMNVEV come from the germline V gene (reference sequence). The CDR3 has 14 amino acids. The chain's CDR3 is CASGTSPGTGELFF. For the CDR3, the DNA is TGTGCCAGCGGGACTAGCCCAGGCACCGGGGAGCTGTTTTTT.

The chain links TRBV6-5 to TRBJ2-5, with D possibly TRBD1 on 6 matching bases. V was cut by 8 bases and J by 0 bases, with 10 bases left in between. In germline, CDR1 is MNHEY, CDR2 SVGAGI. The CDR3 is 13 residues long. The CDR3 region has the DNA TGTGCCAGCCGCAGGGGTCACCAAGAGACCCAGTACTTC. It yields the protein CASRRGHQETQYF.

V and J are TRBV7-2 and TRBJ2-7, with 8 bases matching TRBD1. V lost 5 bases and J lost 5; bases outside the gene matches: 8. The CDR3 loop spans 14 amino acids. Germline V gene data show CDR1 as SGHTA and CDR2 as FQGNSA. The CDR3 spells CASSPRDRHNEQYF. CDR3 in DNA: TGTGCCAGCAGCCCCCGGGACAGGCACAACGAGCAGTACTTC.

The genes are TRBV9 and TRBJ2-1; 10 bases map to TRBD2. Germline assignment: CDR1 SGDLS and CDR2 YYNGEE. The CDR3 runs to 16 residues. The V segment lost 1 base and the J segment 10 bases; nucleotides outside the gene matches: 11. The CDR3 protein is CASSVTAGGPWGEQFF. CDR3 DNA: TGTGCCAGCAGCGTAACAGCGGGAGGGCCCTGGGGGGAGCAGTTCTTC.

J is TRBJ1-4 and V is TRBV5-1, with TRBD1 as a possible D gene (5 bases). Trimming took off 0 bases at V and 6 bases at J, with 18 bases between the two ends. CDR1 and CDR2 (germline): SGHRS, YFSETQ. The CDR3 runs to 17 residues. The DNA for the CDR3 is TGCGCCAGCAGCTTGGGCCCCTGGAGGGGCAGAGATGAAAAACTGTTTTTT. Protein sequence: CASSLGPWRGRDEKLFF.

The chain has TRBV12-3 or TRBV12-4 and TRBJ1-5; no firm D call. The V end was cut by 6 bases, the J end by 0 bases, with 3 bases between. This CDR3 spans 12 amino acids. The CDR3 region has the DNA TGTGCCAGCAGCTATAGCAATCAGCCCCAGCATTTT. It specifies CASSYSNQPQHF.

The chain is built from TRBV10-2 and TRBJ1-5; D is undetermined. There are 15 residues in the CDR3. Deletions cut 6 bases from V and 0 bases from J, with 12 bases between. The V gene's germline CDR1 is WSHSY and CDR2 SAAADI. In nucleotides, the CDR3 is TGCGCCAGCAGGGCTAGAGATTATAGCAATCAGCCCCAGCATTTT. Amino acid sequence: CASRARDYSNQPQHF.

This CDR3 is CASSPTPGSTDTQYF. The CDR3 nucleotides are TGTGCCAGCAGCCCAACCCCGGGGAGCACAGATACGCAGTATTTT. This chain joins TRBV3-1 (or the pseudogene TRBV3-2) and TRBJ2-3; the D gene is possibly TRBD2 (5 bases). V was clipped by 4 bases and J by 0 bases, with 11 bases between them. Germline V gives CDR1 LGHDT, CDR2 YNNKEL (reference sequence). The CDR3 loop spans 15 amino acids.

The gene calls are TRBV5-4 and TRBJ1-2, with D uncertain. This CDR3 comprises 17 residues. V lost 4 bases to trimming and J lost 4 bases, with 23 bases between them. Germline CDR1 SGHNT, CDR2 YYREEE (reference sequence). CDR3 DNA: TGTGCCAGCAGCCCGACCCTCATACCGAACACGGGCTATGGCTACACCTTC. It encodes CASSPTLIPNTGYGYTF.

The CDR3 nucleotides read TGTGCCAGTAGTATGGACAGGGAGTTGGAGACCCAGTACTTC. Protein: CASSMDRELETQYF. V and J are TRBV19 and TRBJ2-5, with 8 bases that match TRBD1. Germline V gene data show CDR1 as LNHDA and CDR2 as SQIVND (reference sequence). CDR3 size: 14 residues. With V trimmed by 3 bases and J by 5 bases, 5 bases remained unmatched.

The chain links TRBV9 to TRBJ2-5, with 9 bases aligning to TRBD1. The junction had 11 bases not matched to a gene; V was cut back by 0 bases and J by 5 bases. The CDR3 consists of 17 residues. CDR1 and CDR2 from the germline V gene are SGDLS and YYNGEE. The CDR3 DNA sequence: TGTGCCAGCAGCGTAGGACAGGGGGGTATCGTCGTGGAGACCCAGTACTTC. Amino acids: CASSVGQGGIVVETQYF.

This sequence joins TRBV6-1 and TRBJ2-5; 14 nucleotides agree with TRBD2. The ends lost 2 bases at V and 4 bases at J; junction bases unmatched: 9. Germline V lookup: CDR1 MNHNS, CDR2 SASEGT. The CDR3 extends over 18 amino acids. CDR3 DNA: TGTGCCAGCAGTGAAAGGCGACTAGCGGGGGGGAAAGGAGAGACCCAGTACTTC. Amino acids: CASSERRLAGGKGETQYF.

The V and J genes are TRBV19 and TRBJ2-5; 7 bases line up with TRBD2. This CDR3 is 15 amino acids long. The germline V gene has CDR1 LNHDA and CDR2 SQIVND (reference sequence). Trimming removed 3 bases from V and 5 bases from J; junction bases left unmatched: 9. The CDR3 protein is CASSIRAGRVETQYF. The CDR3 nucleotides read TGTGCCAGTAGTATTCGAGCGGGACGGGTGGAGACCCAGTACTTC.

V gene TRBV3-1 (or the pseudogene TRBV3-2) combines with J gene TRBJ1-6; D is ambiguous. The CDR3 contains 15 residues. Trimming left V 5 bases short and J 0 bases short, with 8 bases between. Germline V CDR1 and CDR2: LGHDT, YNNKEL (reference sequence). CDR3 in DNA: TGTGCCAGCAGCTTGGGGAGCTCCTATAATTCACCCCTCCACTTT. It yields the protein CASSLGSSYNSPLHF.

The chain recombines TRBV6-5 with TRBJ1-1; possibly TRBD1 for D (5 bases). Germline assignment: CDR1 MNHEY and CDR2 SVGAGI. The CDR3 spans 16 residues. Trimming took off 2 bases at V and 3 bases at J, with 16 bases between the two ends. CDR3 protein: CASSYQRGGGYTEAFF. CDR3 in DNA: TGTGCCAGCAGTTACCAAAGGGGAGGAGGTTACACTGAAGCTTTCTTT.

In the case of this clone: The junction departs from germline at one end; a sequencing error may be responsible. The rearrangement links TRBV6-2 or TRBV6-3 to TRBJ2-2; a possible D gene is TRBD1 (6 bases). CDR1 is MNHEY and CDR2 is SVGEGT in the germline V gene. This CDR3 has 14 amino acids. CDR3 amino acids: CASSYRGNAGELFF. The CDR3 coding sequence is TGTGCCAGCAGTTACAGGGGGAACGCCGGGGAGCTGTTTTTT.

This chain links TRBV6-5 with TRBJ1-5; D remains ambiguous. The germline gives CDR1 MNHEY, CDR2 SVGAGI. V lost 8 bases and J 3 bases, leaving 14 bases between the germline ends. The CDR3 sequence is 14 residues long. The CDR3 DNA is TGTGCCAGCCGCCCCAGTGCCCTCAATCAGCCCCAGCATTTT. This sequence encodes CASRPSALNQPQHF.